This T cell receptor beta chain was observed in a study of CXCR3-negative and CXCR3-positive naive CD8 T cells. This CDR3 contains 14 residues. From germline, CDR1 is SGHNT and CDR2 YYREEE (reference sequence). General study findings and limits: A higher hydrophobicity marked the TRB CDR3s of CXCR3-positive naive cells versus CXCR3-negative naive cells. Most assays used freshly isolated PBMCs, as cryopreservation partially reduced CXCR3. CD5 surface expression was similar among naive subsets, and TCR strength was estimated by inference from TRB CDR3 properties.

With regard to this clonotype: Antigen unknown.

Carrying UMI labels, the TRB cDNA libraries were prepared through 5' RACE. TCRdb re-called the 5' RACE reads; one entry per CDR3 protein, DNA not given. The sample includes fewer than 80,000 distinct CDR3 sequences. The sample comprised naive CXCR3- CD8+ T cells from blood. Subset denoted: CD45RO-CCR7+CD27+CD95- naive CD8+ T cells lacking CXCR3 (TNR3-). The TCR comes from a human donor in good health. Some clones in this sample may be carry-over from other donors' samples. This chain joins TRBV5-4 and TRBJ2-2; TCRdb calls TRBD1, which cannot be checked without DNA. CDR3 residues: CASSLSRGSGELFF.